The T cell receptor beta chain under discussion was sequenced for a study of blood T cell repertoires in COVID-19. Method: immunoSEQ multiplex PCR; TCRdb's copy keeps in-frame clones and lacks some. The table has 100,000 to 150,000 clones, 65% to 80% seen once. The CDR3 is made up of 15 amino acids. Trimming removed 5 bases from V and 4 bases from J; junction bases left unmatched: 6. Germline CDR1 is SNHLY and CDR2 is FYNNEI. The chain employs TRBV2 and TRBJ2-2; 8 nucleotides align to TRBD1. The material sequenced was peripheral blood. This receptor was taken from a human donor with acute or convalescent COVID-19. The donor label of this sample is uncertain. The CDR3 sequence is CASSSRTGTTGELFF. The CDR3 region has the DNA TGTGCCAGCAGTTCGCGGACAGGGACCACCGGGGAGCTGTTTTTT.